This T cell receptor beta chain derives from a study of T cell repertoires in cytomegalovirus infection. TCRdb independently ran MiXCR on the reads; one entry per CDR3 protein. There are roughly 250,000 distinct CDR3 sequences in the sample; approximately 22% occur only once, and around a sixth lies in the top ten. The CDR3 is made up of 18 amino acids. V was trimmed by 0 bases and J by 3 bases, leaving 20 bases between them. Germline assignment: CDR1 PRHDT and CDR2 FYEKMQ (reference sequence). As for this clonotype: Its antigen is unknown.

Study results and caveats: In two of eight donors, the top clonotype was HLA-C-restricted CMV-specific.

The gene calls are TRBV13 and TRBJ1-2; TRBD1 might be the D (5 bases). Sequencing used CD8+ T cells from PBMCs. This receptor was taken from a human donor in good health (CMV status not recorded). Some clones in this sample may be carry-over from other donors' samples. The CDR3 region is CASSLGLTAGLYDYGYTF. CDR3 bases: TGTGCCAGCAGCTTAGGCCTAACGGCAGGGCTCTATGACTATGGCTACACCTTC.